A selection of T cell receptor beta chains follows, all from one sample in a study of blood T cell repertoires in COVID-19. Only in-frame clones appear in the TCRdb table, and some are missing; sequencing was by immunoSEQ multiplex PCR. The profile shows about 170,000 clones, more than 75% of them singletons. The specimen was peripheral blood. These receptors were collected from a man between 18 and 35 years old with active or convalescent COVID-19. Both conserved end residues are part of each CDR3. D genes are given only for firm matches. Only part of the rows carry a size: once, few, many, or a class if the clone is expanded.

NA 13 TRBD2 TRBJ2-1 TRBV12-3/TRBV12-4 CASRHGGGNEQFF TGTGCCAGCAGGCACGGGGGAGGGAATGAGCAGTTCTTC
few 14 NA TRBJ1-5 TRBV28 CASSSQFRNQPQHF TGTGCCAGCAGTTCCCAGTTCCGCAATCAGCCCCAGCATTTT
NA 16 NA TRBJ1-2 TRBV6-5 CASSYSGAKFGYGYTF TGTGCCAGCAGTTACAGTGGAGCTAAGTTTGGCTATGGCTACACCTTC
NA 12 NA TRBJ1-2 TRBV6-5 CASSSGELFYTF TGTGCCAGCAGTTCGGGAGAACTATTCTACACCTTC
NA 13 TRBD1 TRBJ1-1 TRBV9 CASSADRDTEAFF TGTGCCAGCAGCGCGGACAGGGATACTGAAGCTTTCTTT
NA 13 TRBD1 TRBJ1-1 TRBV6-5 CASSYSWTGEAFF TGTGCCAGCAGTTACTCATGGACAGGTGAAGCTTTCTTT
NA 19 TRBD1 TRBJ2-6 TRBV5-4 CASISGTGGPNSGANVLTF TGTGCCAGCATCTCCGGGACAGGGGGACCAAACTCTGGGGCCAACGTCCTGACTTTC
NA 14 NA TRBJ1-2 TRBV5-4 CASSLPGANYGYTF TGTGCCAGCAGCCTTCCAGGGGCAAACTATGGCTACACCTTC
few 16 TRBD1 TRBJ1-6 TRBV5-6 CASSLGQGRLRSPLHF TGTGCCAGCAGCTTGGGACAGGGACGTCTTCGATCACCCCTCCACTTT
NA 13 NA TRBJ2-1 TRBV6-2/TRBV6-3 CASSSINRDEQFF TGTGCCAGCAGTTCTATCAACAGGGATGAGCAGTTCTTC
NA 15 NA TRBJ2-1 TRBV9 CASSVCRGSEDEQFF TGTGCCAGCAGCGTCTGTCGGGGGAGTGAGGATGAGCAGTTCTTC
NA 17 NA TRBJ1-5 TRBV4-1 CASSQDQGSIGNQPQHF TGCGCCAGCAGCCAAGATCAGGGGTCGATCGGCAATCAGCCCCAGCATTTT
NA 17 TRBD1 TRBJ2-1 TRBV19 CASSIWLGQGARNEQFF TGTGCCAGTAGTATATGGTTGGGCCAGGGGGCAAGGAATGAGCAGTTCTTC
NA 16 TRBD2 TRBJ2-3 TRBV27 CASSPKTSGRLDTQYF TGTGCCAGCAGTCCAAAAACTAGCGGGAGATTAGATACGCAGTATTTT
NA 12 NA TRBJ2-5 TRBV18 CASSPNGETQYF TGTGCCAGCTCACCAAACGGGGAGACCCAGTACTTC
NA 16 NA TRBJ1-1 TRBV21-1 CASTSHPGLMNTEAFF TGTGCCAGCACCTCCCACCCGGGACTCATGAACACTGAAGCTTTCTTT
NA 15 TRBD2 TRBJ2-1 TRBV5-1 CASSSQAGGYNEQFF TGCGCCAGCAGCTCCCAAGCGGGAGGGTACAATGAGCAGTTCTTC
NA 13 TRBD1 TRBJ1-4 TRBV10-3 CATRTGDNEKLFF TGTGCCACCAGGACAGGGGATAATGAAAAACTGTTTTTT
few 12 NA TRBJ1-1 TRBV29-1 CSVTRMNTEAFF TGCAGCGTGACACGGATGAACACTGAAGCTTTCTTT
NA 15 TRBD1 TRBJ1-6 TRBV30 CAWGQGSSYNSPLHF TGTGCCTGGGGACAGGGAAGCTCCTATAATTCACCCCTCCACTTT
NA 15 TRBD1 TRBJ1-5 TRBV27 CASRFGTDSNQPQHF TGTGCCAGCAGATTTGGGACAGATAGCAATCAGCCCCAGCATTTT
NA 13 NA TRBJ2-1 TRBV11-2 CASSPGGNNEQFF TGTGCCAGCAGCCCTGGAGGAAATAATGAGCAGTTCTTC
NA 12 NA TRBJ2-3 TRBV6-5 CASSPLGDTQYF TGTGCCAGCAGTCCCCTCGGAGATACGCAGTATTTT
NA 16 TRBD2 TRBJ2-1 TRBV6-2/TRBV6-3 CASSTSLAGGFDEQFF TGTGCCAGCAGTACTTCTCTAGCGGGAGGGTTCGATGAGCAGTTCTTC
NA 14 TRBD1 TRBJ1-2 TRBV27 CASSPIRGHGGYTF TGTGCCAGCAGTCCAATCAGGGGGCATGGTGGCTACACCTTC
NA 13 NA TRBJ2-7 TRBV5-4 CASSLTGLYEQYF TGTGCCAGCAGCTTGACAGGGCTCTACGAGCAGTACTTC
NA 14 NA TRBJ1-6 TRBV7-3 CASSEGGQNSPLHF TGTGCCAGCAGCGAGGGCGGCCAGAATTCACCCCTCCACTTT
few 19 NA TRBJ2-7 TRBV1 CTSSQDSGLAGGPHYEQYF TGCACCAGCAGCCAAGATTCAGGACTAGCGGGAGGGCCTCACTACGAGCAGTACTTC